This T cell receptor (beta chain) was obtained from a study of shared clonotypes between healthy human individuals. To note about this clone: The antigen is undetermined.

With 0 bases clipped from V and 0 bases from J, the junction kept 13 bases outside the gene matches. CDR3 size: 18 residues. Looked up from germline, CDR1 is GTSNPN and CDR2 is SVGIG (reference sequence). Using immunoSEQ multiplex PCR, the repertoire was profiled, and TCRdb retains in-frame clones only, with some absent. This sample carries hundreds of thousands of clones, 76% of them seen once, and the ten largest clones take 10% to 15%. Study-wide results and caveats: In having few donors, the study represented limited genetic and exposure-history diversity.

The origin of this receptor is a middle-aged woman in good health. Some clones in this sample may be carry-over from other donors' samples. Sequences were obtained from PBMCs. The gene calls are TRBV30 and TRBJ1-1; 7 bases are a match to TRBD1. This CDR3 reads CAWSVLVGQRTMNTEAFF. The CDR3 DNA sequence: TGTGCCTGGAGTGTACTTGTGGGACAGCGAACCATGAACACTGAAGCTTTCTTT. Complete variable domain (other parts from reference TRBV30 and TRBJ1-1): SQTIHQWPATLVQPVGSPLSLECTVEGTSNPNLYWYRQAAGRGLQLLFYSVGIGQISSEVPQNLSASRPQDRQFILSSKKLLLSDSGFYLCAWSVLVGQRTMNTEAFFGQGTRLTVV.